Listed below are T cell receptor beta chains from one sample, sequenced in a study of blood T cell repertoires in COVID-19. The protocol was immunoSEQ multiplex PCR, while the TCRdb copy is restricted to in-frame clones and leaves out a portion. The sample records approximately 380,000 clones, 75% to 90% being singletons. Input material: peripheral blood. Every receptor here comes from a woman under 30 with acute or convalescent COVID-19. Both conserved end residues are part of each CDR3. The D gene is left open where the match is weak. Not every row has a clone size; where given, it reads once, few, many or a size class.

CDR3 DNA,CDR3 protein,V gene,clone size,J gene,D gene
TGTGCCAGTACCCTCTCTGCTGGGCAAGGCTACACCTTC,CASTLSAGQGYTF,TRBV19,NA,TRBJ1-2,NA
TGTGCTAGTGGTAAACAGGGGCCTACTAACTATGGCTACACCTTC,CASGKQGPTNYGYTF,TRBV12-5,NA,TRBJ1-2,TRBD1
TGTGCCAGCAGCTTGAGGTCCCAGGCACTAGGCAATCAGCCCCAGCATTTT,CASSLRSQALGNQPQHF,TRBV5-6,many,TRBJ1-5,NA
TGTGCCAGCAGCGTGGGACAGCTCATCTCTGGAAACACCATATATTTT,CASSVGQLISGNTIYF,TRBV7-9,NA,TRBJ1-3,TRBD1
TGTGCCAGCAGAAGTACAGGAGAGGAGACCCAGTACTTC,CASRSTGEETQYF,TRBV6-6,NA,TRBJ2-5,NA
TGTGCCAGCAGTTTTAGTCATACAGGGCCCTCCTACGAGCAGTACTTC,CASSFSHTGPSYEQYF,TRBV28,NA,TRBJ2-7,NA
TGTGCCAGCAGTCCAGGAGAAGGGGAAGAGACCCAGTACTTC,CASSPGEGEETQYF,TRBV6-5,NA,TRBJ2-5,NA
TGCGCCAGCAGCCATCCAGCCCGGGACAGGGGTTACGAGCAGTACTTC,CASSHPARDRGYEQYF,TRBV4-1,NA,TRBJ2-7,TRBD1
TGCAGCGCCGAGGTAGCGGGAACAGATACGCAGTATTTT,CSAEVAGTDTQYF,TRBV29-1,NA,TRBJ2-3,TRBD2
TGTGCCAGCAGTTTACCTCCTGTGGGCAGTCCCACAGATACGCAGTATTTT,CASSLPPVGSPTDTQYF,TRBV28,NA,TRBJ2-3,NA
TGTGCCAGCAGCTTCGACAAGTATGGCTACACCTTC,CASSFDKYGYTF,TRBV5-6,NA,TRBJ1-2,NA